The 23 T cell receptor beta chains listed next were all sequenced from one sample in a study of T cell changes during pregnancy in multiple sclerosis. TCRdb's table, derived via immunoSEQ multiplex PCR, lists solely in-frame clones and lacks some. The data hold about 68,000 clones, with 90% observed a single time. The material sequenced was peripheral blood, taken in the third trimester of pregnancy. All receptors derive from a female donor with multiple sclerosis, enrolled in a pregnancy study.

This sequence joins TRBV5-1 and TRBJ2-1; 8 nucleotides agree with TRBD1. The CDR3 is made up of 14 amino acids. With V trimmed by 3 bases and J by 5 bases, 4 bases remained unmatched. CDR1 and CDR2 from the germline V gene are SGHRS and YFSETQ. The CDR3: CASSSGQGNNEQFF. CDR3 DNA: TGCGCCAGCAGCTCCGGACAGGGCAACAATGAGCAGTTCTTC.

The V gene is TRBV19, the J gene TRBJ1-6; 7 nucleotides match TRBD1. The V and J ends lost 2 bases and 10 bases, in that order; junction bases with no gene match: 8. CDR1 is LNHDA, CDR2 SQIVND, per germline (reference sequence). This CDR3 spans 15 amino acids. The CDR3 coding sequence is TGTGCCAGTAGTATACCGACAGGGATGAACTCACCCCTCCACTTT. Translation gives CASSIPTGMNSPLHF.

The V call is TRBV4-3, the J call TRBJ1-1, with 8 positions matching TRBD1. The germline gives CDR1 LGHNA, CDR2 YSLEER. V shed 3 bases, J shed 8 bases, and the junction held 5 bases outside the gene matches. This CDR3 spans 13 amino acids. The CDR3 DNA sequence: TGCGCCAGCAGCCAGCAAAGGGACAGGGAAGCTTTCTTT. This gives the protein CASSQQRDREAFF.

This chain links TRBV9 with TRBJ1-5; TRBD1 aligns across 7 bases. The J segment lost 4 bases and the V segment lost 4 bases, leaving 8 bases of the junction unmatched. This CDR3 has 15 residues. Looked up from germline, CDR1 is SGDLS and CDR2 is YYNGEE. The CDR3 DNA follows: TGTGCCAGCAGCCCGCAGGGGGATCGGAATCAGCCCCAGCATTTT. Its translation is CASSPQGDRNQPQHF.

V gene TRBV6-5 combines with J gene TRBJ2-5; TRBD1 aligns across 9 bases. With the DNA end fitting TRBJ2-7 better, the J assignment may be wrong. This CDR3 spans 14 amino acids. Per germline, CDR1 MNHEY and CDR2 SVGAGI. Written as DNA, the CDR3 is TGTGCCAGCAGTGCCGGGACAGGGATCTACGAGCAGTACTTC. As protein: CASSAGTGIYEQYF.

V and J are TRBV30 and TRBJ2-1; tentative D call: TRBD2 (6 bases). V dropped 2 bases and J dropped 3 bases, with 14 bases sitting between them. The CDR3 runs 15 residues. The germline V gene has CDR1 GTSNPN and CDR2 SVGIG (reference sequence). CDR3 nucleotides: TGTGCCTGGAGTTGGCCCGGGGGAAGCTACAATGAGCAGTTCTTC. Protein: CAWSWPGGSYNEQFF.

The chain combines TRBV6-5 with TRBJ1-2; D unresolved. Germline lookup yields CDR1 MNHEY and CDR2 SVGAGI. The CDR3 covers 13 residues. Trimming removed 5 bases at V and 2 bases at J, with 9 bases between. As DNA, the CDR3 is TGTGCCAGCAGTCCTGTCCTGAACTATGGCTACACCTTC. Residues: CASSPVLNYGYTF.

This sequence joins TRBV29-1 and TRBJ1-3, with D possibly matching TRBD1 (5 bases). The CDR3 sequence is 12 residues long. V shed 7 bases and J shed 4 bases, with 11 bases lying between them. Germline-derived CDR1 and CDR2 are SQVTM and ANQGSEA. In nucleotides, the CDR3 is TGCAGCGCGGGGAGGGACGGAAACACCATATATTTT. The encoded protein is CSAGRDGNTIYF.

The chain links TRBV5-6 to TRBJ2-7; TRBD1 aligns across 7 bases. V trimming: 0 bases; J trimming: 7 bases; junction bases outside the gene matches: 7. CDR1 and CDR2 (germline): SGHDT, YYEEEE. The CDR3 is 14 amino acids. Here the CDR3 reads CASSLAGTVWEQYF. CDR3 sequence (DNA): TGTGCCAGCAGCTTGGCCGGGACAGTCTGGGAGCAGTACTTC.

This chain joins TRBV27 and TRBJ2-3; TRBD2 matches 10 bases. V dropped 4 bases and J dropped 0; count of bases not matched to a gene: 1. CDR3 length: 15 residues. Germline V lookup: CDR1 MNHEY, CDR2 SMNVEV (reference sequence). CDR3 nucleotide sequence: TGTGCCAGCAGTTCACTAGCGGGAAGCACAGATACGCAGTATTTT. Translation: CASSSLAGSTDTQYF.

The V call is TRBV19, the J call TRBJ1-2; 7 nucleotides align to TRBD1. V was clipped by 5 bases and J by 6 bases; unmatched bases: 12. The CDR3 has 15 amino acids. The germline V gene encodes CDR1 LNHDA and CDR2 SQIVND (reference sequence). The CDR3 nucleotides read TGTGCCAGTAGTCCCCCACTGACAGGGAGGAATGGCTACACCTTC. Translating it yields CASSPPLTGRNGYTF.

The chain employs TRBV19 and TRBJ1-6; 9 bases line up with TRBD1. CDR3 length equals 13 residues. Germline V gene sequence: CDR1 LNHDA, CDR2 SQIVND (reference sequence). V lost 7 bases to trimming and J lost 6 bases; unmatched junction nucleotides: 1. The CDR3 sequence is CASKGQGNSPLHF. In DNA form, the CDR3 reads TGTGCCAGTAAGGGACAGGGTAATTCACCCCTCCACTTT.

The gene calls are TRBV5-1 and TRBJ2-1, with TRBD2 as a possible D gene (7 bases). The length of the CDR3 is 14 residues. From germline, CDR1 is SGHRS and CDR2 YFSETQ. Trimming took off 0 bases at V and 8 bases at J, with 12 bases between the two ends. CDR3 sequence reads: CASSLGPGGYEQFF. CDR3 DNA: TGCGCCAGCAGCTTGGGGCCGGGGGGCTATGAGCAGTTCTTC.

This chain links TRBV6-5 with TRBJ1-1; 8 nucleotides line up with TRBD1. Trimming at V came to 6 bases and at J to 1 base, leaving 1 base not matched to a gene. The CDR3 is made up of 13 amino acids. Germline V lookup: CDR1 MNHEY, CDR2 SVGAGI. The CDR3 coding sequence is TGTGCCAGCAGGACAGGGGCGAACACTGAAGCTTTCTTT. It encodes CASRTGANTEAFF.

CDR3 sequence (DNA): TGTGCCTGGCTACTTAACTATGGCTACACCTTC. It yields the protein CAWLLNYGYTF. The J gene is TRBJ1-2, the V gene TRBV30; D remains ambiguous. The V end lost 5 bases, the J end lost 1 base, and 5 bases lay between the germline ends. This CDR3 spans 11 amino acids. Germline V gene lookup returns CDR1 GTSNPN and CDR2 SVGIG (reference sequence).

The DNA of the CDR3 is TGCGCCAGCAGCCAAGGCCTTAGCGATAGCGGGGAGCTGTTTTTT. It codes for CASSQGLSDSGELFF. This chain links TRBV4-1 with TRBJ2-2; D is possibly TRBD2 (5 bases). Trimming cost V 1 base and J 7 bases, with 13 bases left between them. CDR3 length: 15 residues. Germline-derived CDR1 and CDR2 are MGHRA and YSYEKL.

This rearrangement joins TRBV7-2 to TRBJ2-1; possibly TRBD2 for D (5 bases). Trimming stripped 4 bases from V and 0 bases from J, with 13 bases between. The CDR3 extends over 16 amino acids. Germline V CDR1 and CDR2: SGHTA, FQGNSA. CDR3 DNA sequence: TGTGCCAGCAGCTACGTAGCGCTTAGCTCCTACAATGAGCAGTTCTTC. Translating gives CASSYVALSSYNEQFF.

This clone was found once. The gene calls are TRBV19 and TRBJ2-7; weak D call: TRBD1 (6 bases). V was trimmed by 6 bases and J by 5 bases, leaving 20 bases between them. The V gene's germline CDR1 is LNHDA and CDR2 SQIVND (reference sequence). The CDR3 spans 15 residues. CDR3 region: CASSPMTGGTNEQYF. As DNA, the CDR3 is TGTGCCAGTAGCCCGATGACAGGTGGGACCAACGAGCAGTACTTC.

Here the CDR3 reads CASSPRSPRGEKLFF. The CDR3 DNA sequence: TGTGCCAGCAGTCCCAGATCCCCACGGGGTGAAAAACTGTTTTTT. V and J are TRBV6-5 and TRBJ1-4; D ambiguous. V shed 5 bases and J shed 7 bases, with 17 bases lying between them. The germline CDR1 and CDR2 sequences are MNHEY and SVGAGI. This CDR3 is built from 15 residues.

The CDR3 coding sequence is TGCGCCAGCAGCTATGAAGGACAGCGCTTCCAAGAGACCCAGTACTTC. Translated, it gives CASSYEGQRFQETQYF. The chain links TRBV5-1 to TRBJ2-5, with D possibly matching TRBD1 (6 bases). CDR1 and CDR2 (germline): SGHRS, YFSETQ. V was shortened by 3 bases and J by 1 base, with 16 bases between the two germline ends. The CDR3 runs 16 residues. Full variable domain (rest looked up from reference TRBV5-1 and TRBJ2-5): KAGVTQTPRYLIKTRGQQVTLSCSPISGHRSVSWYQQTPGQGLQFLFEYFSETQRNKGNFPGRFSGRQFSNSRSEMNVSTLELGDSALYLCASSYEGQRFQETQYFGPGTRLLVL.

The V call is TRBV30, the J call TRBJ1-6; D ambiguous. Trimming took 5 bases from V and 7 from J, leaving 9 bases between them. CDR3 length: 12 amino acids. In germline, CDR1 is GTSNPN, CDR2 SVGIG (reference sequence). CDR3: CAWAIANSPLHF. CDR3 nucleotide sequence: TGTGCCTGGGCCATAGCCAATTCACCCCTCCACTTT.

The V gene is TRBV10-2, the J gene TRBJ2-7; a possible D gene is TRBD1 (5 bases). V was pared by 0 bases and J by 12 bases, with 12 bases between. Germline V gene lookup returns CDR1 WSHSY and CDR2 SAAADI. The CDR3 sequence is 12 residues long. CDR3 loop: CASSESREATYF. In nucleotides, the CDR3 is TGCGCCAGCAGTGAGTCCAGGGAAGCGACGTACTTC.

The chain combines TRBV7-9 with TRBJ2-7, with 10 bases aligning to TRBD1. With V trimmed by 3 bases and J by 7 bases, 9 bases remained unmatched. Germline CDR1 is SEHNR and CDR2 is FQNEAQ (reference sequence). The CDR3 sequence is 15 residues long. The CDR3 reads CASSLRGQGSEEQYF. The CDR3 DNA reads as TGTGCCAGCAGCTTGCGGGGACAGGGGTCCGAGGAGCAGTACTTC.